This T cell receptor beta chain was profiled in a study of blood T cell repertoires in COVID-19. Profiling relied on immunoSEQ multiplex PCR, and the TCRdb table lists in-frame clones only, not all of them. This table has under 250,000 clones, around 86% appearing once. The sequencing sample was made of peripheral blood. The receptor was derived from a woman of 80 years or more with COVID-19, enrolled during active disease.

The CDR3 DNA sequence: TGTGCCAGTAGTATAGGTGTCCAGAAAGAGACCCAGTACTTC. Its protein product is CASSIGVQKETQYF. This rearrangement joins TRBV19 to TRBJ2-5; D call uncertain. V was pared by 1 base and J by 3 bases, with 9 bases between. This CDR3 contains 14 residues. CDR1 and CDR2 from the germline V gene are LNHDA and SQIVND (reference sequence).